One sample yielded the 31 T cell receptor beta chains listed below, sequenced in a study of T cells in Graves' hyperthyroidism and ophthalmopathy. Amplification yielded TCR beta CDR3 regions, with RNA transcripts as the source. Initially, a first-round RT-PCR of the TCR CDR3 employed the HTBI primer set. A single record per CDR3 protein comes from TCRdb applying MiXCR to the multiplex PCR reads. Of a few hundred thousand distinct CDR3 sequences in the sample, 13% to 15% were seen once. Sequenced input: blood. The receptor set was obtained from a middle-aged woman with Graves' hyperthyroidism that later progressed to Graves' ophthalmopathy.

The chain combines TRBV19 with TRBJ2-7; D may be TRBD2 (5 bases). Germline CDR1 is LNHDA and CDR2 is SQIVND (reference sequence). This CDR3 has 16 residues. Trimming cost V 2 bases and J 0 bases, with 14 bases left between them. CDR3 loop: CASSIRNTDYSYEQYF. In DNA form, the CDR3 reads TGTGCCAGTAGTATAAGGAATACAGACTACTCCTACGAGCAGTACTTC. Full variable domain (rest looked up from reference TRBV19 and TRBJ2-7): DGGITQSPKYLFRKEGQNVTLSCEQNLNHDAMYWYRQDPGQGLRLIYYSQIVNDFQKGDIAEGYSVSREKKESFPLTVTSAQKNPTAFYLCASSIRNTDYSYEQYFGPGTRLTVT.

There are many counts of this clonotype. The CDR3, as DNA: TGTGCCAGCAGCCCGACTAGCGCAATGAGCTCCTACAATGAGCAGTTCTTC. Translated, it gives CASSPTSAMSSYNEQFF. V gene TRBV7-9 combines with J gene TRBJ2-1, with 8 bases identical to TRBD2. Germline lookup yields CDR1 SEHNR and CDR2 FQNEAQ (reference sequence). The CDR3 sequence is 17 residues long. The junction had 9 bases not matched to a gene; V was cut back by 5 bases and J by 0 bases.

This clonotype was seen at least ten times. The rearrangement uses TRBV30 and TRBJ2-2; D is undetermined. Trimming left V 1 base short and J 6 bases short, with 0 bases between. Germline CDR1 reads GTSNPN; CDR2 reads SVGIG (reference sequence). The CDR3 is 10 residues long. The CDR3: CAWSAGELFF. In nucleotides, the CDR3 is TGTGCCTGGAGTGCCGGGGAGCTGTTTTTT.

This clonotype showed up many times. V usage is TRBV12-3 or TRBV12-4 and J usage is TRBJ2-5, with D possibly being TRBD2 (6 bases). The CDR3 sequence is 19 residues long. Trimming took off 3 bases at V and 5 bases at J, with 28 bases between the two ends. CDR3 in DNA: TGTGCCAGCAGTTTCATGCTGTGGGGAATTCTCGGGACTTTTGAGACCCAGTACTTC. Translating gives CASSFMLWGILGTFETQYF.

This clonotype has just a few counts. This sequence joins TRBV3-1 and TRBJ1-1, with D possibly matching TRBD1 (6 bases). CDR1 and CDR2 from the germline V gene are LGHDT and YNNKEL (reference sequence). The CDR3 is 15 amino acids. V dropped 1 base and J dropped 4 bases, with 13 bases sitting between them. CDR3 amino acids: CASSQVEGVSTEAFF. The CDR3 DNA reads as TGTGCCAGCAGCCAAGTGGAGGGGGTGAGCACTGAAGCTTTCTTT.

The chain carries TRBV14 and TRBJ2-7, with D perhaps given as TRBD1 or TRBD2 (5 bases each). The germline CDR1 and CDR2 sequences are SGHDN and FVKESK. This CDR3 comprises 16 residues. Trimming removed 1 base from V and 6 bases from J, with 19 bases in between. DNA of the CDR3: TGTGCCAGCAGCCAAGGAGGGTCCCAGGGTCGTCTCGAGCAGTACTTC. The encoded protein is CASSQGGSQGRLEQYF.

This clonotype was counted only a few times. The chain carries TRBV19 and TRBJ2-3; no reliable D call. Per germline, CDR1 LNHDA and CDR2 SQIVND (reference sequence). The germline V and J ends were trimmed by 6 bases and 4 bases, with 14 bases remaining between them. The CDR3 has 14 amino acids. The CDR3 DNA is TGTGCCAGTAGGCCGGTACTATCCTCAGATACGCAGTATTTT. This codes for CASRPVLSSDTQYF.

This clonotype was counted many times. The chain is built from TRBV3-1 and TRBJ1-4, with 7 nucleotides matching TRBD1. Germline V CDR1 and CDR2: LGHDT, YNNKEL (reference sequence). The CDR3 spans 16 residues. V shed 4 bases and J 7 bases; nucleotides not matched to a gene: 12. CDR3 in amino acids: CASSLDYRGTGEKLFF. The CDR3 bases are TGTGCCAGCAGCCTAGACTACAGGGGAACTGGTGAAAAACTGTTTTTT.

The table lists this clonotype with a few counts. A much larger clone lies one base from this, so it may be a read error. The gene calls are TRBV12-3 or TRBV12-4 and TRBJ2-7; TRBD2 matches 14 bases. This CDR3 spans 15 amino acids. V was pared by 5 bases and J by 9 bases, with 9 bases of the junction left unmatched. CDR3 bases: TGTGCCAGCAGTACCGGGACTAGCGGGAGAGGCGCGCAGTACTTC. This sequence encodes CASSTGTSGRGAQYF.

This chain links TRBV7-6 with TRBJ2-5, with TRBD2 matching over 11 bases. With V trimmed by 7 bases and J by 4 bases, 5 bases remained unmatched. CDR1 SGHVS and CDR2 FNYEAQ come from the germline V gene. The CDR3 loop spans 14 amino acids. Here the CDR3 DNA reads TGTGCCAGCAATGATGGACTAGCGGGAGAGACCCAGTACTTC. This sequence encodes CASNDGLAGETQYF.

This clonotype has at least ten counts. The genes are TRBV6-1 and TRBJ2-2; 8 positions match TRBD1. Germline loops: CDR1 MNHNS, CDR2 SASEGT. This CDR3 has 14 residues. The trim removed 7 bases at V and 7 bases at J, leaving 8 bases unmatched. The CDR3 DNA is TGTGCCAGCACTAGGACAGGGTACGGCGGGGAGCTGTTTTTT. It is translated as CASTRTGYGGELFF.

This clonotype was counted ten times or more. The chain couples TRBV7-6 to TRBJ2-1, with D perhaps matching TRBD1 (6 bases). The CDR3 covers 18 residues. V gave up 1 base and J gave up 1 base, with 17 bases separating them. Germline CDR1 reads SGHVS; CDR2 reads FNYEAQ. The CDR3 sequence is CASSLESRGRSSYNEQFF. The CDR3 region has the DNA TGTGCCAGCAGCTTAGAGTCAAGGGGGAGATCGTCCTACAATGAGCAGTTCTTC.

There are many counts of this clonotype. The chain couples TRBV3-1 to TRBJ2-7; a possible D gene is TRBD1 (6 bases). Trimming shortened V by 5 bases and J by 6 bases, and 11 bases separated the two germline ends. Germline CDR1 is LGHDT and CDR2 is YNNKEL (reference sequence). The CDR3 runs 12 residues. The CDR3 reads CASSITGFEQYF. The CDR3 region has the DNA TGTGCCAGCAGCATTACAGGGTTCGAGCAGTACTTC.

This clonotype has at least ten counts. The J gene is TRBJ2-7, the V gene TRBV18, with 14 bases fitting TRBD2. The CDR3 contains 15 residues. With V trimmed by 4 bases and J by 6 bases, 5 bases remained unmatched. Germline V gene sequence: CDR1 KGHSH, CDR2 LQKENI. The CDR3 nucleotides read TGTGCCAGCTCACTGGGACTAGCGGGAGTGGGCGAGCAGTACTTC. Protein sequence: CASSLGLAGVGEQYF.

This clonotype has just a few counts. The V and J genes are TRBV5-1 and TRBJ1-1; no firm D call. Germline V lookup: CDR1 SGHRS, CDR2 YFSETQ. The CDR3 length is 15 residues. V shed 2 bases and J shed 1 base, with 12 bases lying between them. CDR3 region: CASSLNLRPNTEAFF. CDR3 DNA sequence: TGCGCCAGCAGCTTAAACTTACGGCCGAACACTGAAGCTTTCTTT. Combining the CDR3 with reference TRBV5-1 and TRBJ1-1 gives the whole variable domain KAGVTQTPRYLIKTRGQQVTLSCSPISGHRSVSWYQQTPGQGLQFLFEYFSETQRNKGNFPGRFSGRQFSNSRSEMNVSTLELGDSALYLCASSLNLRPNTEAFFGQGTRLTVV.

The chain couples TRBV13 to TRBJ2-1; D is possibly TRBD1 (6 bases). Trimming left V 5 bases short and J 11 bases short, with 13 bases between. Germline CDR1 and CDR2: PRHDT and FYEKMQ (reference sequence). This CDR3 region has 12 residues. The CDR3 reads CASSLLDRQQFF. CDR3 in DNA: TGTGCCAGCAGCCTCCTAGACAGGCAGCAGTTCTTC.

There are many counts of this clonotype. The chain uses TRBV5-6 and TRBJ2-1, with 10 bases aligning to TRBD2. Germline lookup yields CDR1 SGHDT and CDR2 YYEEEE. The CDR3 has 16 amino acids. V lost 4 bases, J lost 4 bases, and 8 bases stayed unmatched. DNA for the CDR3: TGTGCCAGCAGCCAACCACTAGCGGGACGATACAATGAGCAGTTCTTC. It encodes CASSQPLAGRYNEQFF.

This clonotype has a count of ten or more. The chain links TRBV7-9 to TRBJ1-5; 12 bases agree with TRBD1. Losses at the gene ends were 5 bases for V and 7 bases for J; bases not matched to a gene: 3. Germline loops: CDR1 SEHNR, CDR2 FQNEAQ (reference sequence). This CDR3 spans 14 amino acids. Here the CDR3 DNA reads TGTGCCAGCAGCGGGACAGGGGGCATCCAGCCCCAGCATTTT. It is translated as CASSGTGGIQPQHF.

This chain joins TRBV2 and TRBJ2-1; a possible D gene is TRBD2 (5 bases). Germline CDR1 is SNHLY and CDR2 is FYNNEI. The germline V and J ends were trimmed by 6 bases and 0 bases, with 12 bases remaining between them. The CDR3 contains 15 residues. In nucleotides, the CDR3 is TGTGCCAGCAGGTCGGGGAGTTTCTCCTACAATGAGCAGTTCTTC. Amino acid sequence: CASRSGSFSYNEQFF.

This clonotype has just a few counts. The J gene is TRBJ2-5, the V gene TRBV19; 8 bases fit TRBD2. The CDR3 length is 16 residues. V lost 4 bases and J lost 3; bases outside the gene matches: 10. In germline, CDR1 is LNHDA, CDR2 SQIVND (reference sequence). The CDR3 nucleotides are TGTGCCAGTAGTAGCTCACCCGGGACTAGTAAAGAGACCCAGTACTTC. Amino acid sequence: CASSSSPGTSKETQYF.

This chain links TRBV5-1 with TRBJ2-3; 16 bases map to TRBD2. V trimming: 5 bases; J trimming: 3 bases; junction bases outside the gene matches: 6. Germline CDR1 and CDR2: SGHRS and YFSETQ. This CDR3 has 17 residues. The CDR3 reads CASRGTSGRALTDTQYF. CDR3 nucleotides: TGCGCCAGCAGGGGGACTAGCGGGAGGGCCCTGACAGATACGCAGTATTTT.

This clonotype was seen ten or more times. The CDR3 here is CATGQIFNTEAFF. The CDR3 coding sequence is TGTGCCACCGGACAGATCTTTAACACTGAAGCTTTCTTT. This chain connects TRBV6-1 to TRBJ1-1, with D maybe TRBD1 (6 bases). The CDR3 is 13 residues long. V dropped 10 bases and J dropped 2 bases, with 14 bases sitting between them. CDR1 is MNHNS and CDR2 is SASEGT in the germline V gene.

This clonotype has at least ten counts. V gene TRBV7-9 combines with J gene TRBJ1-2; 7 bases are shared with TRBD1. Looked up from germline, CDR1 is SEHNR and CDR2 is FQNEAQ (reference sequence). V lost 11 bases and J lost 0; bases outside the gene matches: 12. CDR3 length equals 15 residues. The CDR3 nucleotides are TGTGCCGCGACCCGGGGGGACAGCGCTAACTATGGCTACACCTTC. Its protein product is CAATRGDSANYGYTF.

This clonotype was counted only a few times. The chain recombines TRBV19 with TRBJ1-5; D gene uncertain. This CDR3 is 15 amino acids long. V was shortened by 5 bases and J by 9 bases, with 20 bases between the two germline ends. Per germline, CDR1 LNHDA and CDR2 SQIVND (reference sequence). CDR3 residues: CASSSITRTGSPQHF. DNA for the CDR3: TGTGCCAGTAGTTCCATAACCCGGACGGGATCGCCCCAGCATTTT.

This clonotype was recorded a few times. The V and J genes are TRBV5-1 and TRBJ2-3; no reliable D call. Trimming left V 0 bases short and J 4 bases short, with 6 bases between. Germline CDR1 reads SGHRS; CDR2 reads YFSETQ. The CDR3 has 13 amino acids. DNA for the CDR3: TGCGCCAGCAGCTTGGCCTTCGCAGATACGCAGTATTTT. It specifies CASSLAFADTQYF.

The table lists this clonotype with many counts. The chain has TRBV28 and TRBJ2-5; 12 bases are a match to TRBD2. V trimming: 5 bases; J trimming: 4 bases; junction bases outside the gene matches: 11. The length of the CDR3 is 17 residues. Germline lookup yields CDR1 MDHEN and CDR2 SYDVKM. CDR3 bases: TGTGCCAGCAGTGGACCCCGGACTAGCGGGACCCCAGAGACCCAGTACTTC. Residues: CASSGPRTSGTPETQYF.

There are many counts of this clonotype. J is TRBJ2-1 and V is TRBV3-1, with no clear D. Trimming cost V 3 bases and J 4 bases, with 10 bases left between them. Germline V gives CDR1 LGHDT, CDR2 YNNKEL (reference sequence). The CDR3 is 14 amino acids. CDR3 in amino acids: CASSHLTEYNEQFF. For the CDR3, the DNA is TGTGCCAGCAGCCATCTTACGGAATACAATGAGCAGTTCTTC.

A single count supports this clonotype. This chain connects TRBV28 to TRBJ2-1, with 10 bases fitting TRBD2. Germline assignment: CDR1 MDHEN and CDR2 SYDVKM. The CDR3 length is 18 residues. With V trimmed by 6 bases and J by 0 bases, 11 bases remained unmatched. The CDR3 sequence is CASSQAASGRHSYNEQFF. The CDR3 DNA is TGTGCCAGCAGCCAAGCCGCTAGCGGGAGACACTCCTACAATGAGCAGTTCTTC.

The chain employs TRBV11-2 and TRBJ2-7; TRBD2 agrees at 13 bases. The V gene end was trimmed by 1 base and the J gene end by 4 bases; junction bases not matched to a gene: 7. The CDR3 runs 17 residues. From germline, CDR1 is SGHAT and CDR2 FQNNGV. The CDR3 loop reads CASSLGTSGSGAYEQYF. CDR3 DNA sequence: TGTGCCAGCAGCTTAGGGACTAGCGGGAGTGGGGCATACGAGCAGTACTTC.

This chain links TRBV10-3 with TRBJ2-3; weak D call: TRBD2 (6 bases). Trimming removed 6 bases at V and 5 bases at J, with 15 bases between. The V gene's germline CDR1 is ENHRY and CDR2 SYGVKD. This CDR3 is built from 14 residues. The CDR3: CAISERVRGDTQYF. Here the CDR3 DNA reads TGTGCCATCAGCGAGCGGGTGAGGGGAGATACGCAGTATTTT.

In this sample, this clonotype turned up a few times. V is TRBV5-6 and J is TRBJ1-1, with 9 bases matching TRBD1. The V gene end was trimmed by 3 bases and the J gene end by 4 bases; junction bases not matched to a gene: 13. From germline, CDR1 is SGHDT and CDR2 YYEEEE. The CDR3 has 17 residues. The CDR3 region has the DNA TGTGCCAGCAGCTCCCAGGACAGGGGAGGTACGGGCACTGAAGCTTTCTTT. It yields the protein CASSSQDRGGTGTEAFF.